The T cell receptor (beta chain) described here comes from a study of early T cells in non-severe SARS-CoV-2 infection (dated by TCRdb to 2020 to 2023). General notes on the study: TCR sequencing used bulk RNA from unsorted whole blood, so alpha and beta chains could not be paired.

The table lists this clonotype with many counts. Its target antigen remains unknown. No much larger clone exists at a distance of one base, and base qualities are not known. For this chain, trimming is 6 bases at the V end and 5 bases at the J end, and the number of junction bases without a gene match is 9. The germline V gene (reference sequence) sets CDR1 to DFQATT and CDR2 to SNEGSKA. The cysteine opens and the phenylalanine closes a CDR3 of 13 amino acids. Of all the DNA, just the CDR3 is kept, 39 bases in frame from base 1. The investigation overall reported the following: VDJdb matching was skewed toward anti-spike CD8 responses and likely underestimated virus-specific expansions by missing private and CD4 specificities.

To prepare the library, 5' RACE was applied. The listed sequencing device is NextSeq 500. To correct for sequencing error and PCR bias, the TCR library protocol tagged individual cDNA molecules with unique molecular identifiers. Both TCR alpha and beta chains were sequenced, and tight co-correlation was observed between alpha and beta sequence abundances in each sample. The authors' pipeline ran thus. V gene, J gene and CDR3 annotation of TCR sequences was performed with Decombinator V4. Expanded TCRs were defined as changing significantly between any two time points under a Poisson model with p below 0.0001. TCR abundances were normalised to the total number of TCRs sequenced per sample and were expressed as counts per million. TRAV1-2 paired with TRAJ12, TRAJ20 or TRAJ33 defined MAIT TCRs, while TRAV10 paired with TRAJ18 defined iNKT TCRs. VDJdb, accessed 1 November 2021, was searched for CMV, EBV and SARS-CoV-2 annotated TCRs, excluding TCRs annotated for multiple antigens. In TCRdb, the public reads were trimmed at Q25 with fastp and aligned with MiXCR, with productive beta chains retained. Duplicate CDR3 protein sequences are folded into a single record with the most common DNA and genes. TCRdb, not the authors, supplied the V and J calls. The sample table holds roughly 40,000 distinct CDR3 sequences, of which over 4.5% were seen once. The ten largest clones capture under 5.5% of the sample.

The study was a case-control design nested within a healthcare worker cohort in London, UK, with weekly nasopharyngeal swab PCR tests and blood sampling. Healthcare workers were recruited during the week of the UK lockdown, between 23 and 31 March 2020, and followed weekly for up to 16 weeks. Sequenced input: whole blood. The rearranged segments are TRBV20-1 and TRBJ1-1; the junction holds 7 bases that match TRBD1. The clonotype originates from an adult who was a healthcare worker with PCR-confirmed SARS-CoV-2 infection or an uninfected control (not recorded which). The CDR3 protein is CSATDRARTEAFF. The nucleotides read TGCAGTGCAACTGACAGGGCGAGGACTGAAGCTTTCTTT.